This TCR beta chain was obtained from a study of shared clonotypes between healthy human individuals. Sequencing used immunoSEQ multiplex PCR; TCRdb keeps in-frame clones, though not all of them. Altogether hundreds of thousands of clones are present, 95% to 97% being singletons, with the ten largest covering around 0.25%. Trimming left V 5 bases short and J 7 bases short, with 3 bases between. The CDR3 contains 10 residues. Germline CDR1 reads WSHSY; CDR2 reads SAAADI. The naive CD8 population came from CD45RO-negative cells selected for CCR7, without terminally differentiated effector memory CD45RA+ cells.

Input material: naive CD8+ T cells sorted from blood. The chain employs TRBV10-2 and TRBJ2-1; no firm D call. The receptor was isolated from a man aged 25-45 years in good health. CDR3 residues: CASSRNEQFF. Here the CDR3 DNA reads TGCGCCAGCAGTAGGAATGAGCAGTTCTTC.